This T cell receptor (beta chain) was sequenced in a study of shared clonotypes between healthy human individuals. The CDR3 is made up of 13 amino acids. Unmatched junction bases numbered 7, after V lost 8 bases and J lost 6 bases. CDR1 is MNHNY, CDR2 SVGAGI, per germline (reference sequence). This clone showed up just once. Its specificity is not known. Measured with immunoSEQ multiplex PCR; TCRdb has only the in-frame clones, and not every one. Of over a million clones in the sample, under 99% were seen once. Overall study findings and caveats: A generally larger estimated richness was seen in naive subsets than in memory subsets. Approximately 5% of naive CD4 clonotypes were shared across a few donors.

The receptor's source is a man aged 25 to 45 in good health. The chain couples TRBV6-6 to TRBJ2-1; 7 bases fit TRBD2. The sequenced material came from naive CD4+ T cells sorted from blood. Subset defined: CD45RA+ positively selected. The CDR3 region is CASYRTGGNEQFF. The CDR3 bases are TGTGCCAGCTACCGTACGGGGGGCAATGAGCAGTTCTTC.